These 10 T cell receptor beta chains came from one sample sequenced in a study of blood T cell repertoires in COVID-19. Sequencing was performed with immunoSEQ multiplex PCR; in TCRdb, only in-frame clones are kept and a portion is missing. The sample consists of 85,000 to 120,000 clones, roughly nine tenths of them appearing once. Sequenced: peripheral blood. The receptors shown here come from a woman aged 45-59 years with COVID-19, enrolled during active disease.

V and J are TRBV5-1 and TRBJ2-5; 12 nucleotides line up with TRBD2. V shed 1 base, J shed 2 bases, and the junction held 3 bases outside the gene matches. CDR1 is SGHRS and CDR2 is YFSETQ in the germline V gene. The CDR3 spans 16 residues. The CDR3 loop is CASSLRLAGGQETQYF. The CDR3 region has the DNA TGCGCCAGCAGCTTGCGGCTAGCGGGGGGGCAAGAGACCCAGTACTTC.

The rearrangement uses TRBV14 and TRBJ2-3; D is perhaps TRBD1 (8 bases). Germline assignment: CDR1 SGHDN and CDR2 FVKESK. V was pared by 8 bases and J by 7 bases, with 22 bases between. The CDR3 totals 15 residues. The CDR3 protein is CASPNFGQGLHTQYF. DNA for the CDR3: TGTGCCAGCCCCAACTTTGGACAGGGACTACATACGCAGTATTTT.

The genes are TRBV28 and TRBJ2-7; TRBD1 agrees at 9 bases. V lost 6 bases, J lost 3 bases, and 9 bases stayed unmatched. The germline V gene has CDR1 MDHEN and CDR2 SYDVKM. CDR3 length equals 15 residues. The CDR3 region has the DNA TGTGCCAGCAGCCGTGGACAGGGGTTCGGCTACGAGCAGTACTTC. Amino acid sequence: CASSRGQGFGYEQYF.

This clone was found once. The CDR3 DNA sequence: TGCGCCAGCAGCTTGAAGGATGCGGGTGGCTACACCTTC. Residues: CASSLKDAGGYTF. The rearrangement links TRBV5-1 to TRBJ1-2, with no clear D. The CDR3 has 13 residues. V lost 1 base, J lost 7 bases, and 11 bases lay in between. The germline gives CDR1 SGHRS, CDR2 YFSETQ. Supplemented by reference TRBV5-1 and TRBJ1-2, the full variable domain reads KAGVTQTPRYLIKTRGQQVTLSCSPISGHRSVSWYQQTPGQGLQFLFEYFSETQRNKGNFPGRFSGRQFSNSRSEMNVSTLELGDSALYLCASSLKDAGGYTFGSGTRLTVV.

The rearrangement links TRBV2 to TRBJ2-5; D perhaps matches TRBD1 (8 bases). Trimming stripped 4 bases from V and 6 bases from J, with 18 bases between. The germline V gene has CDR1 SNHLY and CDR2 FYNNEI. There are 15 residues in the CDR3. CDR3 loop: CASSAQGQGGQTQYF. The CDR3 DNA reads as TGTGCCAGCAGTGCCCAAGGACAGGGAGGGCAGACCCAGTACTTC.

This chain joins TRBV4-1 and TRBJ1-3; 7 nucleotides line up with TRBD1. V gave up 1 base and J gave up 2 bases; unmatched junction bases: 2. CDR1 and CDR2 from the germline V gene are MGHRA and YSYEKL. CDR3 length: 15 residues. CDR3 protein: CASSQAGTAGNTIYF. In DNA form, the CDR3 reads TGCGCCAGCAGCCAAGCTGGGACAGCTGGAAACACCATATATTTT.

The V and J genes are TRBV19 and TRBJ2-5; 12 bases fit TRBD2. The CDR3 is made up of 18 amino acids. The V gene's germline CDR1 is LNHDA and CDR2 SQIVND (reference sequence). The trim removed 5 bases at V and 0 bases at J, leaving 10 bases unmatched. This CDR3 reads CASSPARTSGAYQETQYF. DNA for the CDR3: TGTGCCAGTAGTCCGGCGAGGACTAGCGGGGCATACCAAGAGACCCAGTACTTC.

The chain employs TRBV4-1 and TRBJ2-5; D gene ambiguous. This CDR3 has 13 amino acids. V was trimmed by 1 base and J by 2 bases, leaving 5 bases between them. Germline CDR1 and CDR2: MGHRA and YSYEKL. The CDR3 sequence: CASSQVEQETQYF. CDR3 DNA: TGCGCCAGCAGCCAAGTGGAGCAAGAGACCCAGTACTTC.

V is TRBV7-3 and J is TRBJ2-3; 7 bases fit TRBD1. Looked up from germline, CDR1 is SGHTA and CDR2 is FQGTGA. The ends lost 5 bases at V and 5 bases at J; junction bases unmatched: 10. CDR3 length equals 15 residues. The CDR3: CASSESLGTVDTQYF. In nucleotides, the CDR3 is TGTGCCAGCAGCGAGTCATTGGGGACAGTAGATACGCAGTATTTT.

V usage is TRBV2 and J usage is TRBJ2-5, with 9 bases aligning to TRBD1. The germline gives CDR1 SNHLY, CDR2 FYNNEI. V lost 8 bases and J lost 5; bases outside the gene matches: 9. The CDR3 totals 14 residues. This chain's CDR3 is CASGVTGGLETQYF. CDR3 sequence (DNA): TGTGCCAGCGGCGTGACAGGGGGGCTGGAGACCCAGTACTTC.